This T cell receptor beta chain derives from a study of beta chain features in type 1 diabetes. For the study at large: Healthy donors and patients had similar age, gender and cell yields. Overall study results and limits: Lower insertion and higher deletion counts appeared at VDJ junctions in type 1 diabetes patients. It was not settled here whether HLA type affects TCRB rearrangement.

V was clipped by 5 bases and J by 6 bases; unmatched bases: 6. The CDR3 has 13 amino acids. The germline V gene has CDR1 SGHTA and CDR2 FQGNSA. To note about this clone: What it binds is not known.

All of the isolated RNA was reverse transcribed, so expressed TCRB transcripts were sequenced. Method: immunoSEQ multiplex PCR; TCRdb's copy keeps in-frame clones and lacks some. The table has 300,000 to 350,000 clones, 7% to 9% seen once. A sort by CD45RO/CCR7/CD25/CD127/CD95/CD27 yielded CD4+ naive, central memory, regulatory and stem cell-like memory cells. This receptor was obtained from a woman aged 18 to 35 in good health. J is TRBJ2-7 and V is TRBV7-2, with 8 nucleotides matching TRBD1. The sequencing sample was made of central memory CD4+ T cells from blood. In DNA, the CDR3 is TGTGCCAGCAGCCCTCAGGGGGCAAGCGAGCAGTACTTC. As protein: CASSPQGASEQYF.